The rows below give T cell receptor beta chains drawn from one sample of a study of blood T cell repertoires in COVID-19. Here immunoSEQ multiplex PCR was the method, and the copy in TCRdb shows in-frame clones only, minus some. The table records about 380,000 clones, 85% of them present only once. The sample was peripheral blood. These receptors all come from a woman aged 18-30 years with acute or convalescent COVID-19. CDR3s include the opening cysteine and the closing phenylalanine or tryptophan. The order of the fields is D gene, V gene, J gene, clone size, CDR3 protein, CDR3 DNA. A D gene is named only where the DNA matches it firmly. Rows give clone size only sometimes, using once, few, many, or a class for an expanded clone.

d_gene: -
v_gene: TRBV2
j_gene: TRBJ1-5
abundance: -
CDR3aa: CASSDRERSQPQHF
CDR3nt: TGTGCCAGCAGTGACAGGGAAAGGAGTCAGCCCCAGCATTTT

d_gene: TRBD1
v_gene: TRBV7-3
j_gene: TRBJ1-2
abundance: -
CDR3aa: CASSFRKTGGNGYTF
CDR3nt: TGTGCCAGCAGCTTCCGGAAGACAGGGGGCAATGGCTACACCTTC

d_gene: TRBD1
v_gene: TRBV11-2
j_gene: TRBJ2-2
abundance: -
CDR3aa: CASSLAGQGAVNGELFF
CDR3nt: TGTGCCAGCAGCTTAGCTGGGCAGGGGGCGGTAAATGGGGAGCTGTTTTTT

d_gene: TRBD1
v_gene: TRBV3-1/TRBV3-2
j_gene: TRBJ2-7
abundance: -
CDR3aa: CASSQMRQGIHEQYF
CDR3nt: TGTGCCAGCAGCCAAATGAGACAGGGTATCCACGAGCAGTACTTC

d_gene: -
v_gene: TRBV25-1
j_gene: TRBJ1-2
abundance: once
CDR3aa: CASSLSPHRDGYTF
CDR3nt: TGTGCCAGCAGCCTCTCCCCCCACCGGGATGGCTACACCTTC

d_gene: -
v_gene: TRBV7-9
j_gene: TRBJ1-6
abundance: -
CDR3aa: CASSLRGSPLHF
CDR3nt: TGTGCCAGCAGCTTAAGGGGGTCCCCCCTCCACTTT

d_gene: TRBD2
v_gene: TRBV10-1
j_gene: TRBJ2-1
abundance: -
CDR3aa: CASSDSGTSGRRPSSSYNEQFF
CDR3nt: TGCGCCAGCAGTGACTCCGGGACTAGCGGGAGGAGACCGAGTAGTTCCTACAATGAGCAGTTCTTC

d_gene: -
v_gene: TRBV19
j_gene: TRBJ2-1
abundance: -
CDR3aa: CASSIWTPSSYNEQFF
CDR3nt: TGTGCCAGTAGTATATGGACTCCTAGCTCCTACAATGAGCAGTTCTTC

d_gene: -
v_gene: TRBV9
j_gene: TRBJ2-7
abundance: -
CDR3aa: CASSVAFSGQESSYEQYF
CDR3nt: TGTGCCAGCAGCGTAGCTTTTAGCGGCCAAGAAAGCTCCTACGAGCAGTACTTC

d_gene: TRBD1
v_gene: TRBV7-3
j_gene: TRBJ1-2
abundance: -
CDR3aa: CASSLATDRNTYGYTF
CDR3nt: TGTGCCAGCAGCTTAGCAACGGACAGGAACACTTATGGCTACACCTTC

d_gene: -
v_gene: TRBV5-1
j_gene: TRBJ1-2
abundance: -
CDR3aa: CASSLNRHGYTF
CDR3nt: TGCGCCAGCAGCTTGAACAGACACGGCTACACCTTC

d_gene: TRBD1
v_gene: TRBV5-1
j_gene: TRBJ1-5
abundance: few
CDR3aa: CASSLVGGTGGQPQHF
CDR3nt: TGCGCCAGCAGCTTGGTCGGCGGGACAGGGGGGCAGCCCCAGCATTTT

d_gene: -
v_gene: TRBV12-5
j_gene: TRBJ1-6
abundance: -
CDR3aa: CASGGTESSGNSPLHF
CDR3nt: TGTGCTAGTGGTGGGACTGAGAGTTCGGGTAATTCACCCCTCCACTTT

d_gene: TRBD1
v_gene: TRBV30
j_gene: TRBJ1-2
abundance: -
CDR3aa: CAWTTGTGGRYGYTF
CDR3nt: TGTGCCTGGACCACTGGGACAGGGGGCAGGTATGGCTACACCTTC